The 5 T cell receptor beta chains below were found in one sample sequenced in a study of cytomegalovirus exposure and HLA in healthy donors. The PCR was carried out with 60 Vbeta primers and 13 Jbeta primers. The method was immunoSEQ multiplex PCR; TCRdb's version includes in-frame clones alone and lacks a portion of them. The data contain about 78,000 clones, around 82% of them singletons. The sample comprised PBMCs. All receptors derive from a male donor in good health and CMV-seronegative.

As for this clone: In the same sample, other DNA sequences code for this CDR3. This sequence joins TRBV5-6 and TRBJ2-5, with 7 bases that match TRBD1. This CDR3 is built from 14 residues. V lost 0 bases to trimming and J lost 2 bases; unmatched junction nucleotides: 1. CDR1 SGHDT and CDR2 YYEEEE come from the germline V gene. The CDR3 loop is CASSLGTGQETQYF. The CDR3 DNA reads TGTGCCAGCAGCTTGGGGACAGGTCAAGAGACCCAGTACTTC.

This sequence joins TRBV5-6 and TRBJ1-5, with D maybe TRBD1 (5 bases). CDR3 length: 13 amino acids. The V gene's germline CDR1 is SGHDT and CDR2 YYEEEE. V was pared by 0 bases and J by 7 bases, with 8 bases between. The CDR3 coding sequence is TGTGCCAGCAGCTTGGCGGGGGGGCAGCCCCAGCATTTT. Its protein is CASSLAGGQPQHF.

The V call is TRBV29-1, the J call TRBJ2-5; 9 bases line up with TRBD1. J was trimmed by 3 bases and V by 4 bases; bases with no gene match: 12. Germline V gives CDR1 SQVTM, CDR2 ANQGSEA. CDR3 length: 16 residues. CDR3 protein: CSVGPGTGSGEETQYF. Written as DNA, the CDR3 is TGCAGCGTTGGTCCCGGGACAGGGTCGGGGGAAGAGACCCAGTACTTC.

The sample holds a few counts of this clone. The chain recombines TRBV4-3 with TRBJ2-5, with D possibly being TRBD2 (5 bases). From germline, CDR1 is LGHNA and CDR2 YSLEER. The V gene lost 0 bases and the J gene lost 7 bases, with 15 bases spanning the gap. There are 15 residues in the CDR3. Here the CDR3 DNA reads TGCGCCAGCAGCCAAGATCTCCCCTCTCGGGGGACCCAGTACTTC. Protein: CASSQDLPSRGTQYF.

This chain links TRBV2 with TRBJ2-7; D call uncertain. The length of the CDR3 is 13 residues. CDR1 and CDR2 from the germline V gene are SNHLY and FYNNEI. The V end was cut by 3 bases, the J end by 7 bases, with 13 bases between. The CDR3 protein is CASSDSPLFEQYF. CDR3 nucleotide sequence: TGTGCCAGCAGTGATAGTCCCCTTTTTGAGCAGTACTTC.